These 10 T cell receptor beta chains were sequenced from one sample in a study of shared clonotypes between healthy human individuals. Measured with immunoSEQ multiplex PCR; TCRdb has only the in-frame clones, and not every one. The sample lists roughly 2,000,000 clones; 93% were seen once. Terminally differentiated effector memory CD45RA+ cells were excluded by CCR7 positive selection of CD45RO-negative cells. Sequencing was done on a sample of naive CD8+ T cells from PBMCs. These receptors originate from a man aged 18 to 29 in good health. Some clones in this sample may be carry-over from other donors' samples.

The CDR3 DNA is TGTGCCACCAGCTCCCGTTTGAAGTCTGGTAGCACAGATACGCAGTATTTT. It codes for CATSSRLKSGSTDTQYF. The gene calls are TRBV15 and TRBJ2-3, with D unresolved. Germline V gives CDR1 LNHNV, CDR2 YYDKDF (reference sequence). Trimming left V 5 bases short and J 0 bases short, with 18 bases between. There are 17 residues in the CDR3.

This chain uses TRBV2 with TRBJ2-1; D call uncertain. Germline V lookup: CDR1 SNHLY, CDR2 FYNNEI. V was shortened by 4 bases and J by 10 bases, with 8 bases between the two germline ends. The CDR3 covers 11 residues. The CDR3 DNA follows: TGTGCCAGCAGTGTCCCCGCGGAGCAGTTCTTC. Protein sequence: CASSVPAEQFF.

The CDR3 protein is CASSPRDLGLYGYTF. The DNA for the CDR3 is TGTGCCAGCAGCCCCCGGGACCTAGGCCTCTATGGCTACACCTTC. The V gene is TRBV9, the J gene TRBJ1-2; D possibly corresponds to TRBD1 (5 bases). The length of the CDR3 is 15 residues. The V and J ends lost 4 bases and 4 bases respectively, with 17 bases between them. CDR1 is SGDLS, CDR2 YYNGEE, per germline.

The chain carries TRBV9 and TRBJ2-2, with TRBD1 matching 9 bases. The germline gives CDR1 SGDLS, CDR2 YYNGEE. CDR3 size: 17 residues. J lost 4 bases, V lost 0 bases, and 7 bases had no gene match. In DNA form, the CDR3 reads TGTGCCAGCAGCGTAGGGGGACAGGGATCGAGCACCGGGGAGCTGTTTTTT. It codes for CASSVGGQGSSTGELFF.

The chain couples TRBV10-1 to TRBJ2-7; the match to TRBD1 covers 8 bases. V dropped 0 bases and J dropped 0; count of bases not matched to a gene: 4. This CDR3 region has 16 residues. Germline CDR1 reads WNHNN; CDR2 reads SYGVQD (reference sequence). CDR3: CASSESGQGPSYEQYF. The CDR3 region has the DNA TGCGCCAGCAGTGAGTCAGGACAGGGACCCTCCTACGAGCAGTACTTC.

The chain joins TRBV2 to TRBJ1-5; D is uncertain. The CDR3 sequence is 13 residues long. Germline V gives CDR1 SNHLY, CDR2 FYNNEI. V was cut by 3 bases and J by 9 bases, with 12 bases left in between. CDR3 amino acids: CASSDSLGRPQHF. CDR3 nucleotide sequence: TGTGCCAGCAGTGACTCGCTAGGGCGGCCCCAGCATTTT. The variable domain in full, with the rest retrieved from reference TRBV2 and TRBJ1-5, is EPEVTQTPSHQVTQMGQEVILRCVPISNHLYFYWYRQILGQKVEFLVSFYNNEISEKSEIFDDQFSVERPDGSNFTLKIRSTKLEDSAMYFCASSDSLGRPQHFGDGTRLSIL.

J is TRBJ2-7 and V is TRBV29-1; 11 bases map to TRBD2. Germline lookup yields CDR1 SQVTM and CDR2 ANQGSEA. CDR3 length: 15 residues. V lost 7 bases and J lost 1; bases outside the gene matches: 9. CDR3 sequence (DNA): TGCAGCGCTAAGATAGCGGGAGGGGAATCCTACGAGCAGTACTTC. Protein product: CSAKIAGGESYEQYF.

The rearrangement links TRBV2 to TRBJ2-1; 7 bases map to TRBD2. This CDR3 contains 14 residues. V trimming: 2 bases; J trimming: 7 bases; junction bases outside the gene matches: 5. Germline loops: CDR1 SNHLY, CDR2 FYNNEI. The chain's CDR3 is CASSELAAKNEQFF. CDR3 DNA: TGTGCCAGCAGTGAACTAGCGGCCAAGAATGAGCAGTTCTTC.

The rearrangement joins TRBV7-9 to TRBJ2-1, with 10 bases identical to TRBD1. Germline V gives CDR1 SEHNR, CDR2 FQNEAQ (reference sequence). The CDR3 is made up of 14 amino acids. Germline trimming cut 8 bases from V and 4 bases from J; bases unmatched to any gene: 5. The CDR3 is CASGPGQGYNEQFF. The CDR3 DNA reads as TGTGCCAGCGGCCCGGGACAGGGGTACAATGAGCAGTTCTTC.

The sample holds one count of this clone. The chain has TRBV19 and TRBJ1-1, with 8 positions matching TRBD1. The germline CDR1 and CDR2 sequences are LNHDA and SQIVND (reference sequence). The junction had 5 bases not matched to a gene; V was cut back by 8 bases and J by 3 bases. CDR3 size: 13 residues. As DNA, the CDR3 is TGTGCCAGTCTGGACAGGGCGGACACTGAAGCTTTCTTT. Translating it yields CASLDRADTEAFF.